The source of this T cell receptor beta chain is a study of T cells in Graves' hyperthyroidism and ophthalmopathy. The CDR3 loop spans 12 amino acids. Germline V gene lookup returns CDR1 SGDLS and CDR2 YYNGEE. Trimming shortened V by 2 bases and J by 8 bases, and 8 bases separated the two germline ends. Source material for PBMCs was about 11 ml fresh peripheral blood. TCR beta CDR3 region amplification was performed from RNA transcripts. Initially, a first-round RT-PCR of the TCR CDR3 employed the HTBI primer set. MiXCR, run by TCRdb on the multiplex PCR reads, gives a single entry per CDR3 protein. The data contain about 200,000 distinct CDR3 sequences, about a sixth of them seen just once; the ten biggest clones take up 53%. Study-wide findings and caveats: Before onset, ophthalmopathy was predicted by the model a median approximately 6.5 months earlier.

As concerns this clonotype: Its antigen is not known.

The TCR comes from a woman between 45 and 60 years old with Graves' hyperthyroidism. V usage is TRBV9 and J usage is TRBJ2-4; D may be TRBD2 (5 bases). Sequenced: blood. The CDR3 loop reads CASSVKGDIQYF. The DNA of the CDR3 is TGTGCCAGCAGCGTGAAGGGAGACATTCAGTACTTC.